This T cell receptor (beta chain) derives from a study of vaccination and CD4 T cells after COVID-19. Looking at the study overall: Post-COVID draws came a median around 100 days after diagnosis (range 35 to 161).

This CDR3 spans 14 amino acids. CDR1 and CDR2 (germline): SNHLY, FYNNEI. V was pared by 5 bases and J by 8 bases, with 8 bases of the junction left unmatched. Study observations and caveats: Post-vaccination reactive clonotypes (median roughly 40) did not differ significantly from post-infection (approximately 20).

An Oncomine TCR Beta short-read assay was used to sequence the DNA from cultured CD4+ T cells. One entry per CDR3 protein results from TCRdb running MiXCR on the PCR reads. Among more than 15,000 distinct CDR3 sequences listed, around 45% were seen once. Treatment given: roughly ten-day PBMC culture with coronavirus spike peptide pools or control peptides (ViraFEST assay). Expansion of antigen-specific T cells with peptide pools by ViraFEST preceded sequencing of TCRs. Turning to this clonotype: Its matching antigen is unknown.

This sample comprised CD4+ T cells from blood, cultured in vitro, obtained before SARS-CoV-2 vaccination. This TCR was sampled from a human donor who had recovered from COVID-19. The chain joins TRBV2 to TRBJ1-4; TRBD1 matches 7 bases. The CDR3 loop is CASSQDRAGEKLFF. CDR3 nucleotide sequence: TGTGCCAGCAGTCAAGACAGGGCAGGGGAAAAACTGTTTTTT.